A single sample is the source of the 9 T cell receptor beta chains below, sequenced in a study of T cells in Graves' hyperthyroidism and ophthalmopathy. Regions amplified from RNA transcripts were the TCR beta CDR3 regions. The HTBI set primed first-round TCR CDR3 RT-PCR. TCRdb re-called the multiplex PCR reads through MiXCR, storing one row per CDR3 protein. The repertoire consists of around 570,000 distinct CDR3 sequences, with 15% to 20% occurring once and the leading ten covering 47%. What was sequenced was blood. These receptors all come from a man in his forties with Graves' ophthalmopathy.

This clonotype showed up just once. V gene TRBV5-1 combines with J gene TRBJ1-2, with no clear D. CDR3 length: 13 amino acids. CDR1 is SGHRS and CDR2 is YFSETQ in the germline V gene. Trimming removed 0 bases from V and 6 bases from J, with 9 bases in between. This chain's CDR3 is CASSLDFSDGYTF. The CDR3, as DNA: TGCGCCAGCAGCTTGGACTTCAGTGATGGCTACACCTTC.

This clonotype was seen at least ten times. The chain recombines TRBV6-1 with TRBJ1-2; the D gene is possibly TRBD1 (5 bases). This CDR3 has 13 residues. Looked up from germline, CDR1 is MNHNS and CDR2 is SASEGT. The ends were cut back, 6 bases at V and 11 bases at J, with 19 bases in the middle. In nucleotides, the CDR3 is TGTGCCAGCAGCCTCACTCCAGGGCAACAGTACACCTTC. It yields the protein CASSLTPGQQYTF.

This clonotype has a count of ten or more. The gene calls are TRBV28 and TRBJ2-7, with D possibly matching TRBD2 (5 bases). Germline CDR1 and CDR2: MDHEN and SYDVKM. Trimming removed 6 bases from V and 6 bases from J, with 21 bases in between. The CDR3 loop spans 15 amino acids. In nucleotides, the CDR3 is TGTGCCAGCAGAGGAGAGGAGGCTAGGCCGCGCGAGCAGTACTTC. This encodes CASRGEEARPREQYF.

This clonotype was counted many times. This rearrangement joins TRBV7-2 to TRBJ2-1; 11 nucleotides match TRBD2. CDR1 and CDR2 from the germline V gene are SGHTA and FQGNSA. The V gene end was trimmed by 3 bases and the J gene end by 8 bases; junction bases not matched to a gene: 3. The CDR3 length is 14 residues. In DNA form, the CDR3 reads TGTGCCAGCAGCTTCACTAGCGGGAGTGATGAGCAGTTCTTC. Translated: CASSFTSGSDEQFF.

The sample holds a few counts of this clonotype. This chain connects TRBV29-1 to TRBJ2-7; TRBD1 matches 7 bases. This CDR3 region has 12 residues. Germline CDR1 reads SQVTM; CDR2 reads ANQGSEA. V lost 6 bases to trimming and J lost 2 bases; unmatched junction nucleotides: 4. The CDR3 DNA reads TGCAGCGTCAGGGACAGCCCCTACGAGCAGTACTTC. This translates into CSVRDSPYEQYF.

This clonotype occurred many times. This sequence joins TRBV2 and TRBJ1-6, with D possibly being TRBD1 (6 bases). Germline V gene lookup returns CDR1 SNHLY and CDR2 FYNNEI. This CDR3 is 14 amino acids long. V was trimmed by 8 bases and J by 10 bases, leaving 18 bases between them. This CDR3 is CASGVGQLKSPLHF. In DNA, the CDR3 is TGTGCCAGCGGCGTCGGACAGCTTAAATCACCCCTCCACTTT.

This clonotype was seen only a few times. This chain uses TRBV5-1 with TRBJ2-3; no reliable D call. The CDR3 consists of 14 residues. Trimming removed 0 bases at V and 2 bases at J, with 7 bases between. Germline V gene lookup returns CDR1 SGHRS and CDR2 YFSETQ. CDR3 DNA sequence: TGCGCCAGCAGCTTGGTGATTTACACAGATACGCAGTATTTT. Encoded protein: CASSLVIYTDTQYF.

This clonotype was counted at least ten times. The chain has TRBV5-1 and TRBJ2-1; 7 bases match TRBD1. This CDR3 comprises 16 residues. The V segment lost 0 bases and the J segment 4 bases; nucleotides outside the gene matches: 7. Germline CDR1 SGHRS, CDR2 YFSETQ. As DNA, the CDR3 is TGCGCCAGCAGCTTGGATGGCAGGGGGTTTTACAATGAGCAGTTCTTC. As protein: CASSLDGRGFYNEQFF. The variable domain in full, with the rest retrieved from reference TRBV5-1 and TRBJ2-1, is KAGVTQTPRYLIKTRGQQVTLSCSPISGHRSVSWYQQTPGQGLQFLFEYFSETQRNKGNFPGRFSGRQFSNSRSEMNVSTLELGDSALYLCASSLDGRGFYNEQFFGPGTRLTVL.

The genes are TRBV9 and TRBJ2-3; 7 positions agree with TRBD1. With 0 bases clipped from V and 2 bases from J, the junction kept 9 bases outside the gene matches. Germline V lookup: CDR1 SGDLS, CDR2 YYNGEE. This CDR3 has 17 amino acids. CDR3 in amino acids: CASSVANRGLHTDTQYF. CDR3 in DNA: TGTGCCAGCAGCGTAGCAAACAGGGGCCTTCACACAGATACGCAGTATTTT. The variable domain in full, with the rest retrieved from reference TRBV9 and TRBJ2-3, is DSGVTQTPKHLITATGQRVTLRCSPRSGDLSVYWYQQSLDQGLQFLIQYYNGEERAKGNILERFSAQQFPDLHSELNLSSLELGDSALYFCASSVANRGLHTDTQYFGPGTRLTVL.